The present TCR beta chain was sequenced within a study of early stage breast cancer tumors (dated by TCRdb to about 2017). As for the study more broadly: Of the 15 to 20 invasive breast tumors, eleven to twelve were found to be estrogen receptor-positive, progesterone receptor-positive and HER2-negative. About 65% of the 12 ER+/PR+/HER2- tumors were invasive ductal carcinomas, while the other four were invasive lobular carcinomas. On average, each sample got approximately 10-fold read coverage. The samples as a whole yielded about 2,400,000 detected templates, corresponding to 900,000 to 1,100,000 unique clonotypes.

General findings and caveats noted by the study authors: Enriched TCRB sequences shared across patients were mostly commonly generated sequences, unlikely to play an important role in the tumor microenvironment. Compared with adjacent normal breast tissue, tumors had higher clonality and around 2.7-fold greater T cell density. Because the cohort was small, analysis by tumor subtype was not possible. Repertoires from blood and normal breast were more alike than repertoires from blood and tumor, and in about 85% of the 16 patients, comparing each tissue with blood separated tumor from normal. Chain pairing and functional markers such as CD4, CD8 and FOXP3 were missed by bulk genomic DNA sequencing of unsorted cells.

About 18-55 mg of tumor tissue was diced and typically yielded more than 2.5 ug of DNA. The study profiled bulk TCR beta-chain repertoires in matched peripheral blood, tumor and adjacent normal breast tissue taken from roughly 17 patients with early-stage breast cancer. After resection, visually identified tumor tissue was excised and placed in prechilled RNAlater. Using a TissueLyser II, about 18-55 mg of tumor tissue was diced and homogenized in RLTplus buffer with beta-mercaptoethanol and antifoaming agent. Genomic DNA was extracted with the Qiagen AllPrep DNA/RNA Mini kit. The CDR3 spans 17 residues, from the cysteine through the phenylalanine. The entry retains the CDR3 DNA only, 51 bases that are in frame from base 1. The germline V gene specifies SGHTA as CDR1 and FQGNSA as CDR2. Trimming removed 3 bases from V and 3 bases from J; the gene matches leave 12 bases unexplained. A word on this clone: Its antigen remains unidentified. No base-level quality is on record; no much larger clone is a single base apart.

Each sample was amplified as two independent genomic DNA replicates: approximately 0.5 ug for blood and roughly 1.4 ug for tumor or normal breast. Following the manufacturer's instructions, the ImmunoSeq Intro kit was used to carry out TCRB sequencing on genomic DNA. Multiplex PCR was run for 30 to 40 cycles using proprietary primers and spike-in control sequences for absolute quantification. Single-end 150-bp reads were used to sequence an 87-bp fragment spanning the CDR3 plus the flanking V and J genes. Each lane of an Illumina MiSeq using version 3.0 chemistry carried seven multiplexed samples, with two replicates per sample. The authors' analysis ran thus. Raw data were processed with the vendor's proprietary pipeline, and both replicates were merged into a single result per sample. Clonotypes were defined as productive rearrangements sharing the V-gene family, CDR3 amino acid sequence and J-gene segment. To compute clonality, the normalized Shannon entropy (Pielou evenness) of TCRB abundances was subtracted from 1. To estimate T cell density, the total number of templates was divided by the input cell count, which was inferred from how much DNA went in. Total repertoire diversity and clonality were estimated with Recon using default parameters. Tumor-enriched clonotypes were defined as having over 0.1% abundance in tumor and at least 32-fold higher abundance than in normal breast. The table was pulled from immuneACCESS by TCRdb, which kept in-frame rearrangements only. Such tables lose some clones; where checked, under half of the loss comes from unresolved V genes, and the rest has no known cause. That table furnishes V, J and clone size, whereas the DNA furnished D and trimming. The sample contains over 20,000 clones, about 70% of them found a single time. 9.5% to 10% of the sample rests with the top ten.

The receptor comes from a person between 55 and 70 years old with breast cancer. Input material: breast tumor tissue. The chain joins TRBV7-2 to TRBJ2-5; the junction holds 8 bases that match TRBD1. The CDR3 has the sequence CASSFQTGEAPEETQYF. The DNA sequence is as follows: TGTGCCAGCAGCTTCCAGACAGGGGAAGCCCCCGAAGAGACCCAGTACTTC.